This entry lists 30 T cell receptor beta chains sequenced from one sample in a study of cytomegalovirus exposure and HLA in healthy donors listed by TCRdb under 2017. The method was the immunoSEQ multiplex PCR assay. The multiplex PCR relied on a mix of 60 forward primers for TCR Vbeta segments and 13 reverse primers for TCR Jbeta segments. What TCRdb holds here is the immuneACCESS table cut down to in-frame rearrangements. Part of the clones is not present; checked against another copy, under half of the missing clones reflect an unresolved V gene, and the others are unexplained. This sample gives 120,000 or so clones in total; 73% of them show up just once. The ten most abundant clones make up about 4% of the sample. Sequenced input: PBMCs. These receptor sequences come from a woman aged 35 to 49 in good health and CMV-seronegative.

The chain is built from TRBV4-3 and TRBJ1-5; possible D gene TRBD1, 6 bases. The CDR3 extends over 16 amino acids. The ends were cut back, 0 bases at V and 6 bases at J, with 15 bases in the middle. The germline CDR1 and CDR2 sequences are LGHNA and YSLEER. CDR3 sequence reads: CASSQEYRQVTQPQHF. For the CDR3, the DNA is TGCGCCAGCAGCCAAGAATACCGACAGGTTACTCAGCCCCAGCATTTT.

The J gene is TRBJ1-6, the V gene TRBV2; perhaps TRBD1 as D (6 bases). The length of the CDR3 is 14 residues. Looked up from germline, CDR1 is SNHLY and CDR2 is FYNNEI. The V end lost 0 bases, the J end lost 10 bases, and 10 bases lay between the germline ends. The CDR3 coding sequence is TGTGCCAGCAGTGAAGCGACAGGAGGATCACCCCTCCACTTT. As protein: CASSEATGGSPLHF.

This clone was seen only a few times. The rearrangement links TRBV19 to TRBJ2-7; D is possibly TRBD2 (5 bases). Trimming removed 7 bases at V and 2 bases at J, with 21 bases between. The CDR3 totals 16 residues. Germline assignment: CDR1 LNHDA and CDR2 SQIVND (reference sequence). The CDR3 DNA follows: TGTGCCAGTACCATCCAGCTTGGCGGAGGAGCCTACGAGCAGTACTTC. Translated: CASTIQLGGGAYEQYF.

The rearrangement links TRBV19 to TRBJ1-5; 8 bases match TRBD1. V dropped 7 bases and J dropped 9; count of bases not matched to a gene: 17. The CDR3 totals 16 residues. Germline V gene data show CDR1 as LNHDA and CDR2 as SQIVND (reference sequence). The CDR3 DNA reads as TGTGCCAGTATTTCAAGGGACAGGACCCTCGGGGGGCCCCAGCATTTT. Its protein is CASISRDRTLGGPQHF.

As to this clone: The sample holds other DNA sequences that translate to the same CDR3. This chain joins TRBV6-5 and TRBJ2-7; D uncertain. This CDR3 is built from 14 residues. Trimming took off 0 bases at V and 1 base at J, with 7 bases between the two ends. The germline CDR1 and CDR2 sequences are MNHEY and SVGAGI. CDR3 sequence reads: CASSYSASSYEQYF. DNA of the CDR3: TGTGCCAGCAGTTACTCGGCATCGTCCTACGAGCAGTACTTC.

This chain joins TRBV28 and TRBJ1-1; the D gene is possibly TRBD1 (6 bases). V was trimmed by 5 bases and J by 3 bases, leaving 16 bases between them. Germline V gene data show CDR1 as MDHEN and CDR2 as SYDVKM. The CDR3 totals 15 residues. CDR3 region: CASSPARGIHTEAFF. In DNA form, the CDR3 reads TGTGCCAGCAGTCCGGCGAGGGGGATTCACACTGAAGCTTTCTTT.

CDR3 region: CASSVVSGGAADTQYF. The CDR3 DNA reads as TGTGCCAGCAGCGTAGTGAGCGGGGGGGCAGCAGATACGCAGTATTTT. The V call is TRBV9, the J call TRBJ2-3; 10 positions agree with TRBD2. Per germline, CDR1 SGDLS and CDR2 YYNGEE. V shed 0 bases and J 4 bases; nucleotides not matched to a gene: 5. The CDR3 extends over 16 amino acids.

The rearrangement links TRBV6-5 to TRBJ2-5; 9 nucleotides agree with TRBD1. Germline CDR1 is MNHEY and CDR2 is SVGAGI. V was pared by 0 bases and J by 5 bases, with 7 bases of the junction left unmatched. The CDR3 totals 16 residues. CDR3 sequence reads: CASSYSMGQGSETQYF. The DNA for the CDR3 is TGTGCCAGCAGTTACTCGATGGGACAGGGTAGCGAGACCCAGTACTTC.

The V gene is TRBV6-5, the J gene TRBJ1-1; D gene unclear. The CDR3 loop spans 15 amino acids. V was pared by 6 bases and J by 3 bases, with 17 bases between. The germline gives CDR1 MNHEY, CDR2 SVGAGI. This chain's CDR3 is CASSRTSGWDTEAFF. Here the CDR3 DNA reads TGTGCCAGCAGCCGTACCTCGGGGTGGGACACTGAAGCTTTCTTT.

This clone was counted a few times. This chain uses TRBV28 with TRBJ1-2; D is unresolved. The CDR3 is 11 residues long. Trimming stripped 4 bases from V and 5 bases from J, with 5 bases between. Germline CDR1 is MDHEN and CDR2 is SYDVKM. The CDR3 here is CASSSVYGYTF. The CDR3 nucleotides are TGTGCCAGCAGTTCCGTATATGGCTACACCTTC.

V is TRBV7-2 and J is TRBJ2-2; 8 bases are a match to TRBD2. Germline trimming cut 4 bases from V and 1 base from J; bases unmatched to any gene: 5. Per germline, CDR1 SGHTA and CDR2 FQGNSA. This CDR3 is built from 16 residues. CDR3 amino acids: CASSSAGTRNTGELFF. Here the CDR3 DNA reads TGTGCCAGCAGCTCCGCCGGGACTAGGAACACCGGGGAGCTGTTTTTT.

In this sample, this clone turned up a few times. V gene TRBV7-2 combines with J gene TRBJ2-5; TRBD1 agrees at 8 bases. TRBJ2-7 explains the end of the DNA better; the J call may be wrong. The germline gives CDR1 SGHTA, CDR2 FQGNSA. The CDR3 is 16 residues long. CDR3 loop: CASSLASWDRSYEQYF. The CDR3 DNA reads TGTGCCAGCAGCTTAGCTTCGTGGGACAGGTCCTACGAGCAGTACTTC.

This clone appeared once. This sequence joins TRBV6-1 and TRBJ2-1, with TRBD2 matching 7 bases. The CDR3 is made up of 15 amino acids. After removal of 2 bases from V and 4 bases from J, the junction contained 5 bases not matched to a gene. Germline assignment: CDR1 MNHNS and CDR2 SASEGT. CDR3 DNA: TGTGCCAGCAGTGAATTCGCGGGAGCTTACAATGAGCAGTTCTTC. It yields the protein CASSEFAGAYNEQFF.

The chain employs TRBV7-9 and TRBJ2-5; D is possibly TRBD1 (7 bases). The CDR3 has 17 amino acids. V lost 8 bases, J lost 6 bases, and 28 bases lay in between. Germline V gene lookup returns CDR1 SEHNR and CDR2 FQNEAQ (reference sequence). CDR3 in DNA: TGTGCCAGCGGGGGGCACAGGGGACGAAAGGGGGAACAGACCCAGTACTTC. It encodes CASGGHRGRKGEQTQYF.

The chain recombines TRBV21-1 with TRBJ2-1; no check of the table's D call, TRBD1, against the DNA was made. TRBV21-1 represents a pseudogene. The CDR3 is 17 amino acids. Here the CDR3 DNA reads TGTGCCAGCAGCAAAAGTAAGGGGACAGGCTCCTACAATGAGCAGTTCTTC. Translation: CASSKSKGTGSYNEQFF.

This clone was observed a handful of times. The J gene is TRBJ1-2, the V gene TRBV4-2, with TRBD1 as a possible D gene (6 bases). CDR3 length equals 18 residues. CDR1 and CDR2 from the germline V gene are LGHNA and YNFKEQ. The V gene lost 0 bases and the J gene lost 1 base, with 18 bases spanning the gap. The CDR3 here is CASSQEGRGSGVNYGYTF. DNA for the CDR3: TGTGCCAGCAGCCAAGAGGGCAGGGGAAGTGGGGTTAACTATGGCTACACCTTC.

The rearrangement links TRBV6-6 to TRBJ2-5; D call uncertain. The DNA matches TRBJ2-7 better at its end, which makes the J call doubtful. The germline V gene has CDR1 MNHNY and CDR2 SVGAGI (reference sequence). The length of the CDR3 is 12 residues. DNA of the CDR3: TGTGCCAGCACCCTAAACGAAAACGAGCAGTACTTC. This translates into CASTLNENEQYF.

CDR3 nucleotides: TGTGCCAGCAGCCGCGGAGGGAGCGGGACAGATACGCAGTATTTT. Its protein product is CASSRGGSGTDTQYF. This chain connects TRBV7-6 to TRBJ2-3; D may be TRBD2 (6 bases). V was shortened by 5 bases and J by 3 bases, with 15 bases between the two germline ends. This CDR3 comprises 15 residues. CDR1 is SGHVS and CDR2 is FNYEAQ in the germline V gene.

The rearrangement links TRBV7-9 to TRBJ2-5; a possible D gene is TRBD1 (6 bases). V was shortened by 5 bases and J by 1 base, with 11 bases between the two germline ends. This CDR3 comprises 14 residues. CDR1 is SEHNR and CDR2 is FQNEAQ in the germline V gene (reference sequence). The CDR3 loop reads CASSNRVTQETQYF. The CDR3 DNA is TGTGCCAGCAGCAACAGGGTGACCCAAGAGACCCAGTACTTC.

A word on this clone: One junction end disagrees with the germline gene, perhaps due to a read error. The chain combines TRBV7-2 with TRBJ1-1; 7 positions match TRBD1. Germline V gene data show CDR1 as SGHTA and CDR2 as FQGNSA. This CDR3 comprises 14 residues. CDR3 residues: CASSPQTGNTEASF. The CDR3 DNA follows: TGTGCCAGCAGCCCTCAGACAGGGAACACTGAAGCTTCCTTT.

This sequence joins TRBV5-1 and TRBJ1-2, with D possibly being TRBD1 (6 bases). Germline CDR1 SGHRS, CDR2 YFSETQ. The CDR3 has 16 residues. Between the trimmed V and J ends, which lost 0 bases and 4 bases, there was a span of 16 bases. The CDR3 is CASSLGTGPPGYGYTF. The CDR3, as DNA: TGCGCCAGCAGCTTGGGTACAGGGCCACCGGGCTATGGCTACACCTTC.

The chain uses TRBV4-1 and TRBJ1-1, with D possibly matching TRBD1 (5 bases). The CDR3 is made up of 15 amino acids. Per the germline V gene, CDR1 is MGHRA and CDR2 is YSYEKL. The V end was cut by 4 bases, the J end by 1 base, with 13 bases between. CDR3 sequence (DNA): TGCGCCAGCAGCCCCTACCTAGGACAGAACACTGAAGCTTTCTTT. As protein: CASSPYLGQNTEAFF.

The CDR3 loop is CASSTGGGHGTYNEQFF. The CDR3, as DNA: TGTGCCAGCAGTACGGGGGGGGGACACGGAACCTACAATGAGCAGTTCTTC. The chain is built from TRBV11-2 and TRBJ2-1; 8 nucleotides align to TRBD2. From germline, CDR1 is SGHAT and CDR2 FQNNGV. With V trimmed by 6 bases and J by 2 bases, 12 bases remained unmatched. CDR3 size: 17 residues.

The rearrangement joins TRBV6-6 to TRBJ2-5; D call uncertain. This CDR3 has 13 residues. Trimming stripped 10 bases from V and 2 bases from J, with 14 bases between. Germline V gene lookup returns CDR1 MNHNY and CDR2 SVGAGI (reference sequence). The CDR3 sequence: CATESSKQETQYF. For the CDR3, the DNA is TGTGCCACTGAGAGTTCCAAACAAGAGACCCAGTACTTC.

The chain employs TRBV7-9 and TRBJ1-2; 8 bases line up with TRBD1. This CDR3 is built from 14 residues. CDR1 is SEHNR and CDR2 is FQNEAQ in the germline V gene (reference sequence). V trimming: 5 bases; J trimming: 5 bases; junction bases outside the gene matches: 7. The CDR3 here is CASSPGQGEYGYTF. CDR3 bases: TGTGCCAGCAGCCCCGGACAGGGAGAGTATGGCTACACCTTC.

J is TRBJ2-4 and V is TRBV4-1; 10 positions agree with TRBD2. V shed 1 base, J shed 2 bases, and the junction held 8 bases outside the gene matches. The V gene's germline CDR1 is MGHRA and CDR2 YSYEKL. This CDR3 has 18 residues. The CDR3 sequence: CASSQGLVGLAPKNIQYF. In nucleotides, the CDR3 is TGCGCCAGCAGCCAAGGTTTAGTGGGACTAGCGCCCAAAAACATTCAGTACTTC.

This clone has more than one count but fewer than ten. The rearrangement links TRBV5-1 to TRBJ2-1, with a possible D match to TRBD2 (5 bases). Trimming removed 7 bases from V and 7 bases from J, with 9 bases in between. Germline CDR1 SGHRS, CDR2 YFSETQ. The length of the CDR3 is 11 residues. CDR3 sequence: CASGSQNEQFF. The CDR3 DNA sequence: TGCGCCAGCGGGAGTCAGAATGAGCAGTTCTTC.

The chain links TRBV28 to TRBJ2-1; TRBD2 matches at 12 bases. Germline CDR1 is MDHEN and CDR2 is SYDVKM. The CDR3 loop spans 15 amino acids. J gave up 5 bases and V 5 bases, and 4 bases lay outside the gene matches. The CDR3 loop reads CASSQTSGSNNEQFF. The CDR3 DNA reads as TGTGCCAGCAGTCAGACTAGCGGGAGTAACAATGAGCAGTTCTTC.

The chain links TRBV5-6 to TRBJ2-5; D remains ambiguous. The germline V gene has CDR1 SGHDT and CDR2 YYEEEE. The CDR3 extends over 14 amino acids. V lost 0 bases to trimming and J lost 3 bases, with 9 bases between them. The CDR3 reads CASSLGFAEETQYF. The CDR3, as DNA: TGTGCCAGCAGCTTGGGGTTCGCGGAAGAGACCCAGTACTTC. The entire variable domain, with the rest obtained from reference TRBV5-6 and TRBJ2-5, is as follows: DAGVTQSPTHLIKTRGQQVTLRCSPKSGHDTVSWYQQALGQGPQFIFQYYEEEERQRGNFPDRFSGHQFPNYSSELNVNALLLGDSALYLCASSLGFAEETQYFGPGTRLLVL.

This clone was counted once. This chain joins TRBV6-6 and TRBJ1-2; D is undetermined. Germline V gene sequence: CDR1 MNHNY, CDR2 SVGAGI (reference sequence). V was shortened by 8 bases and J by 5 bases, with 18 bases between the two germline ends. This CDR3 region has 14 residues. The CDR3 DNA follows: TGTGCCAGCGGGCGATGGGAGGTAGATTATGGCTACACCTTC. Translating it yields CASGRWEVDYGYTF.